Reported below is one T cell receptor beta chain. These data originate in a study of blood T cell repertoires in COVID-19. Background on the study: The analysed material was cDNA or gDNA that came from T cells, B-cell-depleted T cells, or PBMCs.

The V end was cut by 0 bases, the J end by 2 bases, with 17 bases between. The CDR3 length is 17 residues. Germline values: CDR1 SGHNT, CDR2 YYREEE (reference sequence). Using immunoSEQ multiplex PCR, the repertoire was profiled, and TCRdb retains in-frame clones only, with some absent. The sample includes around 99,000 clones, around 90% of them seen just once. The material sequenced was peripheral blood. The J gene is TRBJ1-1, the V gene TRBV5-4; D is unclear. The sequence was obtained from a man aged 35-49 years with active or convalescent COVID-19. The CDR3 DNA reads TGTGCCAGCAGCTTGGTGGCCTCCGGAGGGCTAAACACTGAAGCTTTCTTT. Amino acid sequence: CASSLVASGGLNTEAFF.